Sequencing of this T cell receptor (beta chain) was carried out in a study of shared T cell receptors in the human thymus (dated by TCRdb to about 2021). General notes on the study: The study examined how self-reactive, shared T-cell receptor alpha chains are generated in the human thymus.

Spanning cysteine to phenylalanine, the CDR3 consists of 15 amino acids. The sequence is cut down to CDR3 DNA, 45 bases in frame from base 1. As encoded in the germline V gene, CDR1 is SGHRS while CDR2 is YFSETQ. This clone was recorded once. No cognate antigen has been identified for it. No qualities accompany the bases; no much larger clone lies one base away. Libraries were made using the immunoSEQ multiplex PCR assay. Drawn from immuneACCESS, this table holds only the in-frame rearrangements with V and J called that TCRdb kept. Clones are partly lost; checked studies trace under half to an unresolved V gene and leave the rest unexplained. The sample has 650,000 to 950,000 clones on record, 80% to 90% of them singletons. The ten biggest clones cover 0.008% to 0.011% of the sample. This sample also appeared in a second study, on human thymus T cells. As the second study states: The donors were immunologically healthy infants in Finland who had open corrective cardiac surgery for congenital heart defects. The thymus tissue came from surgical resects taken out during corrective cardiac surgery. Biased V and J gene segment usage appeared to be present in both thymic and peripheral blood repertoires. Highly overlapping thymic TCR repertoires among unrelated individuals were reported in the related research. The study characterized TCR alpha and beta repertoires from roughly eight infant thymus samples and a few related peripheral blood samples. Donor ages ranged from about 7 to 244 days, and the cohort comprised six or seven male and a couple of female infants. Thymocytes were freed from the tissue by mechanical means and kept at -70 degrees C as pellets of roughly 9-30 million cells. A QIAsymphony instrument was used to extract genomic DNA from frozen cell pellets. The immunoSEQ multiplex PCR assay was used to amplify the TCRB and TCRAD loci from a standardized quantity of quality-controlled genomic DNA. The amplicons covered the V(D)J region and were long enough to include the CDR3 and to identify the V and J genes. Through the commercial immunoSEQ service, the amplicons were sequenced on an Illumina platform. Primer bias and sequencing errors were corrected as previously described, and TCRAD and TCRB definitions were based on the IMGT database. The repertoires were analysed using immunoSEQ Analyzer 3.0 and VDJTools for basic statistics, V/J segment usage, diversity estimates, rarefaction and pairwise overlap. Diversity was estimated using the Chao1, ChaoE, Efron-Thisted, Shannon and inverse Simpson indices, and was also estimated on datasets down-sampled to the size of the smallest sample. Repertoire overlap was determined by strict matching of CDR3 nucleotide sequence, V gene and J gene, and Jaccard-based multidimensional scaling clustering was applied. On average, thymus samples yielded roughly 800,000 unique TCRB clonotypes, whereas blood samples yielded 70,000 to 100,000.

This sequence uses TRBV5-1 and TRBJ2-5, with 12 central nucleotides matching TRBD2. The J call is doubtful: the DNA matches TRBJ2-7 better. Input material: thymocytes. The TCR comes from a girl under three years old with a congenital heart defect. Donor details come from another sample of the same person, matched by shared clones. DNA sequence: TGCGCCAGCAGCTTGCTAGCGGGGGGGAACTACGAGCAGTACTTC. It is translated as CASSLLAGGNYEQYF.